This T cell receptor (beta chain) was identified in a study of OX40 agonist ivuxolimab in advanced cancers. Libraries were prepared by immunoSEQ multiplex PCR; TCRdb keeps only in-frame clonotypes and omits some of them. This table holds 70,000 to 95,000 clones, approximately 79% found once. CDR1 SGHKS and CDR2 YYEKEE come from the germline V gene (reference sequence). The V and J ends lost 0 bases and 5 bases respectively, with 14 bases between them. This CDR3 contains 15 residues. This sequence was found in an adult with an advanced solid tumor such as melanoma, head and neck, liver or kidney cancer. The genes are TRBV5-5 and TRBJ2-5; D gene ambiguous. The material sequenced was CD4+ or CD8+ T cells sorted from blood, taken in a trial of the OX40 agonist ivuxolimab. The CDR3 sequence is CASSLAGRPGETQYF. CDR3 nucleotide sequence: TGTGCCAGCAGCTTGGCCGGCAGACCCGGGGAGACCCAGTACTTC.